The rows below give T cell receptor beta chains drawn from one sample of a study of shared clonotypes between healthy human individuals. Sequenced by immunoSEQ multiplex PCR; TCRdb stores in-frame clones only, minus some. The data show hundreds of thousands of clones, with nearly 98% seen just once and more than 0.3% held by the top ten. The sample consisted of naive CD8+ T cells sorted from blood. These receptors came from a man aged 25 to 40 in good health. The CDR3 runs from the conserved cysteine through the conserved F or W. The D gene is left open where the match is weak.

DNA: TGCGCCAGCAGCCCCGGACAGGGGGAAACTGAAGCTTTCTTT
CDR3: CASSPGQGETEAFF
J: TRBJ1-1
V: TRBV4-3
D: TRBD1

DNA: TGTGCCAGCCACCCGGGACAGATCTCCTACGAGCAGTACTTC
CDR3: CASHPGQISYEQYF
J: TRBJ2-7
V: TRBV7-9
D: TRBD1

DNA: TGTGCCAGCAGCCAATACGGTAGCGGGAGGAACTCCTACGAGCAGTACTTC
CDR3: CASSQYGSGRNSYEQYF
J: TRBJ2-7
V: TRBV4-2
D: TRBD2

DNA: TGTGCCAGCAGACCGGGACAGGGTGTGTACGAGCAGTACTTC
CDR3: CASRPGQGVYEQYF
J: TRBJ2-7
V: TRBV27
D: TRBD1

DNA: TGTGCCAGCAGCTTAGCGGGAGAGGGGTACGAGCAGTACTTC
CDR3: CASSLAGEGYEQYF
J: TRBJ2-7
V: TRBV11-2
D: NA

DNA: TGTGCCAGCAGTAGGACCGAGGTGGGCACTGAAGCTTTCTTT
CDR3: CASSRTEVGTEAFF
J: TRBJ1-1
V: TRBV25-1
D: NA

DNA: TGTGCCAGCAGCTTAGCTTGGGACAGCCTAATGAACACTGAAGCTTTCTTT
CDR3: CASSLAWDSLMNTEAFF
J: TRBJ1-1
V: TRBV7-8
D: TRBD1

DNA: TGTGCCAGCAGCTTAAGCGGGGTAGCGGGGACCAATGAGCAGTTCTTC
CDR3: CASSLSGVAGTNEQFF
J: TRBJ2-1
V: TRBV13
D: TRBD2

DNA: TGTGCCAGCAGCCTCAGGGGCACAGCCACAGATACGCAGTATTTT
CDR3: CASSLRGTATDTQYF
J: TRBJ2-3
V: TRBV9
D: NA

DNA: TGCGCCAGCAGCTGGGATCGGGTTGGCTACACCTTC
CDR3: CASSWDRVGYTF
J: TRBJ1-2
V: TRBV5-1
D: NA